Given below is one T cell receptor beta chain in context. Germline CDR1 reads GTSNPN; CDR2 reads SVGIG (reference sequence). This CDR3 has 14 amino acids. Trimming pared 2 bases from V and 1 base from J, leaving 11 bases between. Sequenced by immunoSEQ multiplex PCR; TCRdb stores in-frame clones only, minus some. Of about 84,000 clones listed, roughly 80% were seen once; the top ten hold more than 8%. This sample is drawn from a study of PD-L1 blockade in urothelial cancer. As for the study in general: Prior chemotherapy ranged from 0 to 3 regimens per patient. Per blood sample, T cells had a median of around 140,000.

The TCR was taken from a man between 65 and 80 years old with urothelial cancer. Here the sequenced sample was PBMCs, taken around atezolizumab (anti-PD-L1) treatment. The rearrangement uses TRBV30 and TRBJ1-1; TRBD1 might be the D (5 bases). As DNA, the CDR3 is TGTGCCTGGAGTAGGGATACAGGGAACACTGAAGCTTTCTTT. Amino acids: CAWSRDTGNTEAFF.